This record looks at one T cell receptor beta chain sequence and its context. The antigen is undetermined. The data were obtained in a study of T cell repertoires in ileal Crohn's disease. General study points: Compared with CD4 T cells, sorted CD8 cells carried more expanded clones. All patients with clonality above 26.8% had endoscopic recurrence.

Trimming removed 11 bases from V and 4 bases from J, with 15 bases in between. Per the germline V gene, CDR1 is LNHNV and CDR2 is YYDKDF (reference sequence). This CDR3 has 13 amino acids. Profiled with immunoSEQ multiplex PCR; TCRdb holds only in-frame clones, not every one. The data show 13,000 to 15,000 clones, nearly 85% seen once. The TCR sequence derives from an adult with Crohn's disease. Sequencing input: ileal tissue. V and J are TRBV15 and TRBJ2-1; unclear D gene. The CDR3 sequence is CASQKTTYNEQFF. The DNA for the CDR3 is TGTGCCTCACAAAAAACAACGTACAATGAGCAGTTCTTC. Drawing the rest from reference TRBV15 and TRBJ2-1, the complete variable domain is DAMVIQNPRYQVTQFGKPVTLSCSQTLNHNVMYWYQQKSSQAPKLLFHYYDKDFNNEADTPDNFQSRRPNTSFCFLDIRSPGLGDTAMYLCASQKTTYNEQFFGPGTRLTVL.